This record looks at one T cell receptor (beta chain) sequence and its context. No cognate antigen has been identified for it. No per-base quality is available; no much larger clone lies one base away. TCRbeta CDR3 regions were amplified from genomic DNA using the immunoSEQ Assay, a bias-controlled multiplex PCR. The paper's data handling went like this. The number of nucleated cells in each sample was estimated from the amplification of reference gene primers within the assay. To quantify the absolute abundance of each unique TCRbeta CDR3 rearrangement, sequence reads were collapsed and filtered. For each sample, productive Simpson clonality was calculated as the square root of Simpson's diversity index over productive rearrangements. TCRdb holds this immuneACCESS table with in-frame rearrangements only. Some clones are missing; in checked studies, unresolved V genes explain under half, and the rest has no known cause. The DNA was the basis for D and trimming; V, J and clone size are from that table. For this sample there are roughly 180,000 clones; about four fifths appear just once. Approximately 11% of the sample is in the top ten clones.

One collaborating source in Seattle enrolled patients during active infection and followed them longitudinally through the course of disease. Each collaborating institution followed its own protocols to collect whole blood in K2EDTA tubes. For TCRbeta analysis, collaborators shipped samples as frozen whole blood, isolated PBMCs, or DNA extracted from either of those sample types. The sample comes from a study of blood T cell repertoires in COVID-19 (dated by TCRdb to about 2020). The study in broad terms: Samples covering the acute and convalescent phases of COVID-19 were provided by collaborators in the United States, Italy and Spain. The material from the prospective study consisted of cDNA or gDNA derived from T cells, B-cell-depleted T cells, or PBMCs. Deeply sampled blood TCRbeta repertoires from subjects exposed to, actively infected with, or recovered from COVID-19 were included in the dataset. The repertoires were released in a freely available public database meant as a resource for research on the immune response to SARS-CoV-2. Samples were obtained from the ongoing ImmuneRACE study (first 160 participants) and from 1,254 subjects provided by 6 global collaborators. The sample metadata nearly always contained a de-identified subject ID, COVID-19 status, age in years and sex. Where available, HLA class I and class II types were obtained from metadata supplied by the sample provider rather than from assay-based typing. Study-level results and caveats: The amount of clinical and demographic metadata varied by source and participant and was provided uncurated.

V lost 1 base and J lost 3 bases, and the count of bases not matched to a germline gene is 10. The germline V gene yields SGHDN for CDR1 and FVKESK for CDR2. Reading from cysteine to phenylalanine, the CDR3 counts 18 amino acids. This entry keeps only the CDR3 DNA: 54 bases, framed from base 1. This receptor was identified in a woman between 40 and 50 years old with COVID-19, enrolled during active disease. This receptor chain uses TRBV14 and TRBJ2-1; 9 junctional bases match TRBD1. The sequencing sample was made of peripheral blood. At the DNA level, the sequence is TGTGCCAGCAGCCAAGGTATGTCGGGACAGGGCCTCTACAATGAGCAGTTCTTC. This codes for CASSQGMSGQGLYNEQFF. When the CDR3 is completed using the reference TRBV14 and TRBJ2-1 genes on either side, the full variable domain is EAGVTQFPSHSVIEKGQTVTLRCDPISGHDNLYWYRRVMGKEIKFLLHFVKESKQDESGMPNNRFLAERTGGTYSTLKVQPAELEDSGVYFCASSQGMSGQGLYNEQFFGPGTRLTVL.